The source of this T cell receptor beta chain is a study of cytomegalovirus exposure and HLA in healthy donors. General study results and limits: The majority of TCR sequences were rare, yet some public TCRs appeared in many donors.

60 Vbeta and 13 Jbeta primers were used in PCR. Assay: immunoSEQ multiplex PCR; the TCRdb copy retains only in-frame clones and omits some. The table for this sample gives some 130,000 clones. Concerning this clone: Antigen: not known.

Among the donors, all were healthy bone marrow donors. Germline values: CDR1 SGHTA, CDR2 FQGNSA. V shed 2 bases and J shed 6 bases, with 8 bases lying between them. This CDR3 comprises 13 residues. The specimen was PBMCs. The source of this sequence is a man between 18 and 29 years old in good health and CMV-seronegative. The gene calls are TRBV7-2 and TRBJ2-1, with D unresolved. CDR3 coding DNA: TGTGCCAGCAGCTTATGGAGTGTCAATGAGCAGTTCTTC. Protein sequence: CASSLWSVNEQFF.